These 17 T cell receptor gamma chains originate from one sample sequenced in a study of human gamma delta and Vdelta1 T cells. TCRdb re-called the PCR reads via CATT. The sample gives several thousand gamma-chain clones, around 50% of which show up once; 2.5% is in the top ten. Their antigens remain unidentified. The sequenced sample consisted of Vdelta1 gamma-delta T cells from blood grown in culture (DOT cells). The receptors derive from a human donor in good health.

This chain joins TRGV3 and TRGJ1 or TRGJ2. The germline CDR1 and CDR2 sequences are VTNTFY and YDVSTARD (reference sequence). The trim removed 3 bases at V and 0 bases at J, leaving 5 bases unmatched. The CDR3 covers 14 residues. The CDR3 reads CATWDRSNYYKKLF. The CDR3 DNA is TGTGCCACCTGGGACCGGTCGAATTATTATAAGAAACTCTTT.

This clone was detected only a few times. V is TRGV5 and J is TRGJ1 or TRGJ2. The CDR3 extends over 14 amino acids. CDR1 VINAFY and CDR2 YDVSNSKD come from the germline V gene. With 0 bases clipped from V and 4 bases from J, the junction kept 6 bases outside the gene matches. The CDR3 nucleotides are TGTGCCACCTGGGACAGGCTTGCATATTATAAGAAACTCTTT. As protein: CATWDRLAYYKKLF.

As for this clone: This sample also contains other DNA sequences that code for the same CDR3. The genes are TRGV2 and TRGJ1 or TRGJ2. In germline, CDR1 is EGSNGY, CDR2 YDSYNSKV. This CDR3 region has 14 residues. Losses at the gene ends were 0 bases for V and 4 bases for J; bases not matched to a gene: 6. CDR3 in DNA: TGTGCCACCTGGGACGGGCCATTGTATTATAAGAAACTCTTT. It specifies CATWDGPLYYKKLF.

Comment on this clone: Other DNA variants within this sample encode the same CDR3. This sequence joins TRGV5 and TRGJ1 or TRGJ2. There are 13 residues in the CDR3. The ends lost 0 bases at V and 5 bases at J; junction bases unmatched: 4. Germline-derived CDR1 and CDR2 are VINAFY and YDVSNSKD. CDR3 region: CATWDRRNYKKLF. As DNA, the CDR3 is TGTGCCACCTGGGACAGGCGAAATTATAAGAAACTCTTT.

The table lists this clone with a few counts. This sample includes further DNA sequences coding for the same CDR3. The genes are TRGV2 and TRGJ1 or TRGJ2. V was pared by 0 bases and J by 10 bases, with 6 bases of the junction left unmatched. This CDR3 spans 12 amino acids. The germline V gene encodes CDR1 EGSNGY and CDR2 YDSYNSKV. The CDR3 DNA is TGTGCCACCTGGGACGGGCATAGAAAGAAACTCTTT. It is translated as CATWDGHRKKLF.

The chain employs TRGV9 and TRGJP2. J gave up 6 bases and V 0 bases, and 1 base lay outside the gene matches. The CDR3 runs to 13 residues. Germline V gene data show CDR1 as GITISATS and CDR2 as ISYDGTV (reference sequence). CDR3: CALWEVGDWIKTF. The CDR3 DNA reads TGTGCCTTGTGGGAGGTGGGTGATTGGATCAAGACGTTT.

This chain connects TRGV10 to TRGJP1. TRGV10 is recorded as an ORF, its role being uncertain. J was trimmed by 6 bases and V by 8 bases; bases with no gene match: 10. There are 14 residues in the CDR3. CDR3 residues: CAAWDYRAGWFKIF. CDR3 in DNA: TGTGCTGCGTGGGATTATAGGGCTGGTTGGTTCAAGATATTT.

This chain joins TRGV5 and TRGJ1 or TRGJ2. Germline CDR1 reads VINAFY; CDR2 reads YDVSNSKD. V lost 3 bases, J lost 7 bases, and 6 bases stayed unmatched. The length of the CDR3 is 12 residues. CDR3 sequence: CATWDLYYKKLF. The CDR3 DNA reads as TGTGCCACCTGGGACCTTTACTATAAGAAACTCTTT.

The rearrangement joins TRGV9 to TRGJ1 or TRGJ2. This CDR3 region has 12 residues. Trimming cost V 2 bases and J 7 bases; bases outside gene matches: 5. Germline V CDR1 and CDR2: GITISATS, ISYDGTV (reference sequence). The CDR3: CALWEARYKKLF. The CDR3 DNA reads TGTGCCTTGTGGGAGGCTCGCTATAAGAAACTCTTT.

The chain recombines TRGV8 with TRGJP1. The CDR3 spans 14 residues. J lost 4 bases, V lost 5 bases, and 7 bases had no gene match. CDR1 and CDR2 from the germline V gene are VENAVY and YDSYNSRV. The CDR3 spells CATWAPGTGWFKIF. The CDR3 DNA follows: TGTGCCACCTGGGCCCCTGGCACTGGTTGGTTCAAGATATTT.

This clone qualifies as medium-sized (0.01 to 0.1%). The V and J genes are TRGV9 and TRGJ1 or TRGJ2. CDR3 size: 13 residues. Germline CDR1 reads GITISATS; CDR2 reads ISYDGTV (reference sequence). The V and J ends lost 3 bases and 2 bases, in that order; junction bases with no gene match: 4. The chain's CDR3 is CALWEKYYYKKLF. CDR3 nucleotides: TGTGCCTTGTGGGAGAAATATTATTATAAGAAACTCTTT.

Concerning this clone: A much larger clone differs from this one at a single base, so this may be a read error. V gene TRGV4 combines with J gene TRGJ1 or TRGJ2. The ends lost 4 bases at V and 0 bases at J; junction bases unmatched: 3. CDR1 and CDR2 from the germline V gene are EGSTGY and YDSYTSSV. The CDR3 is 13 residues long. CDR3 amino acids: CATWDSNYYKKLF. The CDR3 DNA follows: TGTGCCACCTGGGACTCGAATTATTATAAGAAACTCTTT.

This clone was observed a handful of times. The chain couples TRGV5 to TRGJ1 or TRGJ2. This CDR3 region has 14 residues. V shed 0 bases and J 6 bases; nucleotides not matched to a gene: 8. Looked up from germline, CDR1 is VINAFY and CDR2 is YDVSNSKD. The CDR3 protein is CATWDRPIGYKKLF. CDR3 DNA sequence: TGTGCCACCTGGGACAGGCCAATCGGTTATAAGAAACTCTTT.

Points on this clone: This may be a read error, as it is one base from a much larger clone. This rearrangement joins TRGV4 to TRGJ1 or TRGJ2. CDR1 is EGSTGY and CDR2 is YDSYTSSV in the germline V gene. This CDR3 is 13 amino acids long. J gave up 0 bases and V 5 bases, and 4 bases lay outside the gene matches. The CDR3, as DNA: TGTGCCACCTGGGTTCCGAATTATTATAAGAAACTCTTT. Its protein product is CATWVPNYYKKLF.

This clone has a handful of counts. The rearrangement joins TRGV8 to TRGJP1. The CDR3 covers 14 residues. V lost 2 bases and J lost 4; bases outside the gene matches: 4. CDR1 is VENAVY, CDR2 YDSYNSRV, per germline. The CDR3 DNA reads as TGTGCCACCTGGGATATCTTCACTGGTTGGTTCAAGATATTT. Translation: CATWDIFTGWFKIF.

The genes are TRGV4 and TRGJ1 or TRGJ2. J lost 5 bases, V lost 0 bases, and 13 bases had no gene match. CDR3 length: 16 residues. Germline-derived CDR1 and CDR2 are EGSTGY and YDSYTSSV. The CDR3 region has the DNA TGTGCCACCTGGGATGGGCCTTTATTGCCCCATTATAAGAAACTCTTT. Protein product: CATWDGPLLPHYKKLF.

A few counts support this clone. The chain combines TRGV4 with TRGJ1 or TRGJ2. V was clipped by 12 bases and J by 0 bases; unmatched bases: 5. There are 11 residues in the CDR3. CDR1 is EGSTGY and CDR2 is YDSYTSSV in the germline V gene. In DNA form, the CDR3 reads TGTGCCCCCCAGAATTATTATAAGAAACTCTTT. Amino acids: CAPQNYYKKLF.